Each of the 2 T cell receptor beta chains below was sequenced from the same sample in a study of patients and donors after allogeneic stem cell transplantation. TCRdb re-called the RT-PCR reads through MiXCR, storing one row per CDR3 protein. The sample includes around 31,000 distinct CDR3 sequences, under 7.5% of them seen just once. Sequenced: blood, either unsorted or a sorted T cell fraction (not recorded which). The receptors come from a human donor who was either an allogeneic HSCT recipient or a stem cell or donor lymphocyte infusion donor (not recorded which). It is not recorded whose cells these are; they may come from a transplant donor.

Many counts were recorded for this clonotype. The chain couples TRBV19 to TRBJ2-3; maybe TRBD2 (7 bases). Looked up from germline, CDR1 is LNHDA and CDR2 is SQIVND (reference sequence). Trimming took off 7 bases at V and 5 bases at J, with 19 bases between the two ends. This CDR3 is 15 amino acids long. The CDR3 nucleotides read TGTGCCAGTATTAAGGGGGGGCTCTTCGGAGATACGCAGTATTTT. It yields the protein CASIKGGLFGDTQYF.

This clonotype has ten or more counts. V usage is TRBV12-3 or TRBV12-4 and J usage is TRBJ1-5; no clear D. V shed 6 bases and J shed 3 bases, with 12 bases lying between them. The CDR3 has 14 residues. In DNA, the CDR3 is TGTGCCAGCAGCTTCGGCGGACTCAATCAGCCCCAGCATTTT. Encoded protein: CASSFGGLNQPQHF.